These 5 T cell receptor beta chains were all obtained from the same sample, sequenced in a study of blood T cell repertoires in COVID-19. Produced via immunoSEQ multiplex PCR; TCRdb's table is partial and in-frame only. The table lists roughly 200,000 clones, roughly 79% of them singletons. The sequenced material came from peripheral blood. The source is a woman aged 40 to 50 with COVID-19, enrolled during active disease.

J is TRBJ2-2 and V is TRBV3-1 (or the pseudogene TRBV3-2), with TRBD2 identical over 9 bases. J gave up 6 bases and V 1 base, and 9 bases lay outside the gene matches. The CDR3 spans 17 residues. Germline V gene lookup returns CDR1 LGHDT and CDR2 YNNKEL (reference sequence). The CDR3 is CASSQAEAGGPAGELFF. CDR3 bases: TGTGCCAGCAGCCAAGCGGAGGCGGGGGGGCCAGCCGGGGAGCTGTTTTTT.

The rearrangement uses TRBV5-8 and TRBJ2-7, with a possible D match to TRBD1 (6 bases). Trimming shortened V by 4 bases and J by 3 bases, and 14 bases separated the two germline ends. Germline-derived CDR1 and CDR2 are SGHTS and YDEGEE. CDR3 size: 14 residues. This CDR3 is CASSTRDNYYEQYF. The CDR3 bases are TGTGCCAGCAGCACCCGGGACAACTACTACGAGCAGTACTTC.

This rearrangement joins TRBV6-5 to TRBJ2-2; 7 nucleotides agree with TRBD2. CDR3 length: 14 residues. Losses at the gene ends were 7 bases for V and 1 base for J; bases not matched to a gene: 3. CDR1 MNHEY and CDR2 SVGAGI come from the germline V gene. The CDR3: CASKPSGNTGELFF. Written as DNA, the CDR3 is TGTGCCAGCAAGCCTAGCGGGAACACCGGGGAGCTGTTTTTT.

The chain has TRBV6-5 and TRBJ2-2; D is uncertain. There are 13 residues in the CDR3. Germline lookup yields CDR1 MNHEY and CDR2 SVGAGI. V gave up 2 bases and J gave up 7 bases, with 8 bases separating them. The CDR3 reads CASSYLASGELFF. The CDR3 DNA reads TGTGCCAGCAGTTACCTGGCTAGCGGGGAGCTGTTTTTT.

This clone showed up just once. V usage is TRBV5-8 and J usage is TRBJ2-5; no reliable D call. The V gene's germline CDR1 is SGHTS and CDR2 YDEGEE. V lost 4 bases, J lost 1 base, and 8 bases lay in between. This CDR3 spans 13 amino acids. CDR3 protein: CASSRRVQETQYF. Here the CDR3 DNA reads TGTGCCAGCAGCAGGAGAGTCCAAGAGACCCAGTACTTC.